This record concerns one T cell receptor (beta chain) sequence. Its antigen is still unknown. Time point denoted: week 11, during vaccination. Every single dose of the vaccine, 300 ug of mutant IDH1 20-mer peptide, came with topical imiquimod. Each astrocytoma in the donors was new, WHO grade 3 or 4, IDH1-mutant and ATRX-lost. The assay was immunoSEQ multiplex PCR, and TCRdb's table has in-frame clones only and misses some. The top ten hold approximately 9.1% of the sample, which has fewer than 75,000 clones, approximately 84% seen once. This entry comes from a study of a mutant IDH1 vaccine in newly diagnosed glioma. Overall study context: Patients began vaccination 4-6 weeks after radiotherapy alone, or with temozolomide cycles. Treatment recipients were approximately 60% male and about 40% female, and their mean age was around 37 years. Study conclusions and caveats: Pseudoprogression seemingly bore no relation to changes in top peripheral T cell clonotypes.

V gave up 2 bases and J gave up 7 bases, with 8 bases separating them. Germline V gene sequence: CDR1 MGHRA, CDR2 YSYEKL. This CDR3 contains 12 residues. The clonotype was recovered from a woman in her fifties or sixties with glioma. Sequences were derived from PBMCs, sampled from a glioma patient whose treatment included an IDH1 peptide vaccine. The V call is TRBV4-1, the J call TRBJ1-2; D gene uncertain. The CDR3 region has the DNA TGCGCCAGCAGCCAAATAACGCGTGGCTACACCTTC. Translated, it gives CASSQITRGYTF.